This passage covers 22 T cell receptor beta chains from one sample sequenced in a study of blood T cell repertoires in COVID-19. The assay was immunoSEQ multiplex PCR, and TCRdb's table has in-frame clones only and misses some. The table lists roughly 87,000 clones, 60% to 80% of them singletons. Sequenced: peripheral blood. The receptors originated from a woman of 80 years or more with acute or convalescent COVID-19.

This chain connects TRBV2 to TRBJ1-2; D unclear. Trimming shortened V by 3 bases and J by 3 bases, and 8 bases separated the two germline ends. Germline V lookup: CDR1 SNHLY, CDR2 FYNNEI. The CDR3 is 13 amino acids. In DNA form, the CDR3 reads TGTGCCAGCAGTGAGCTCAGTGACTATGGCTACACCTTC. Its protein product is CASSELSDYGYTF. Complete variable domain (other parts from reference TRBV2 and TRBJ1-2): EPEVTQTPSHQVTQMGQEVILRCVPISNHLYFYWYRQILGQKVEFLVSFYNNEISEKSEIFDDQFSVERPDGSNFTLKIRSTKLEDSAMYFCASSELSDYGYTFGSGTRLTVV.

V gene TRBV28 combines with J gene TRBJ2-1, with 8 nucleotides matching TRBD2. Germline loops: CDR1 MDHEN, CDR2 SYDVKM. The CDR3 loop spans 15 amino acids. J lost 3 bases, V lost 2 bases, and 3 bases had no gene match. This CDR3 is CASSLTGGDYNEQFF. CDR3 DNA sequence: TGTGCCAGCAGTTTAACGGGGGGGGACTACAATGAGCAGTTCTTC.

The V call is TRBV6-4, the J call TRBJ1-5; D not resolved. The CDR3 covers 17 residues. The germline V and J ends were trimmed by 0 bases and 0 bases, with 12 bases remaining between them. From germline, CDR1 is MRHNA and CDR2 SNTAGT. The CDR3 sequence is CASSDSFPDYSNQPQHF. The CDR3 bases are TGTGCCAGCAGTGACTCGTTTCCAGATTATAGCAATCAGCCCCAGCATTTT.

The chain has TRBV7-2 and TRBJ1-2, with TRBD1 matching over 7 bases. Germline loops: CDR1 SGHTA, CDR2 FQGNSA. V trimming: 8 bases; J trimming: 4 bases; junction bases outside the gene matches: 13. The CDR3 runs 15 residues. Written as DNA, the CDR3 is TGTGCCAGCGACCTATTGGGCGCAGGGGGCTATGGCTACACCTTC. Translating gives CASDLLGAGGYGYTF.

The chain uses TRBV27 and TRBJ2-5, with a tentative D call TRBD1 (7 bases). The germline CDR1 and CDR2 sequences are MNHEY and SMNVEV (reference sequence). CDR3 length: 15 residues. Trimming removed 2 bases at V and 5 bases at J, with 15 bases between. CDR3: CASSLGGGRFETQYF. The CDR3 coding sequence is TGTGCCAGCAGTTTAGGAGGGGGCAGGTTCGAGACCCAGTACTTC.

CDR3 DNA: TGTGCCAGCACCCTGAGGACTGAAGCTTTCTTT. It codes for CASTLRTEAFF. The chain couples TRBV12-3 or TRBV12-4 to TRBJ1-1; D is uncertain. V was cut by 7 bases and J by 5 bases, with 8 bases left in between. The length of the CDR3 is 11 residues.

The chain is built from TRBV6-4 and TRBJ1-2; 10 nucleotides line up with TRBD1. In germline, CDR1 is MRHNA, CDR2 SNTAGT. Trimming cost V 0 bases and J 5 bases; bases outside gene matches: 0. The CDR3 spans 14 residues. CDR3 in amino acids: CASSDSDRGYGYTF. The CDR3 nucleotides are TGTGCCAGCAGTGACTCGGACAGGGGGTATGGCTACACCTTC.

V gene TRBV3-1 (or the pseudogene TRBV3-2) combines with J gene TRBJ1-2; 7 bases are shared with TRBD1. This CDR3 contains 16 residues. V lost 0 bases, J lost 7 bases, and 11 bases stayed unmatched. Germline lookup yields CDR1 LGHDT and CDR2 YNNKEL (reference sequence). This CDR3 reads CASSQDPRGLEGGYTF. The CDR3 region has the DNA TGTGCCAGCAGCCAAGATCCGAGGGGGCTTGAGGGTGGCTACACCTTC.

The chain combines TRBV3-1 (or the pseudogene TRBV3-2) with TRBJ2-5; 9 bases match TRBD2. J lost 2 bases, V lost 3 bases, and 1 base had no gene match. Germline CDR1 reads LGHDT; CDR2 reads YNNKEL (reference sequence). This CDR3 contains 14 residues. The CDR3 DNA reads as TGTGCCAGCAGCCAGGGACTAGCTCAAGAGACCCAGTACTTC. Protein product: CASSQGLAQETQYF.

The genes are TRBV18 and TRBJ1-2, with TRBD1 identical over 11 bases. Germline V gene lookup returns CDR1 KGHSH and CDR2 LQKENI. V lost 4 bases and J lost 3; bases outside the gene matches: 10. The CDR3 loop spans 17 amino acids. The CDR3 coding sequence is TGTGCCAGCTCACTCGGAGGGACAGGGGGATCTTACTATGGCTACACCTTC. This sequence encodes CASSLGGTGGSYYGYTF.

The genes are TRBV7-8 and TRBJ1-2; D call uncertain. The CDR3 sequence is 14 residues long. Germline values: CDR1 SGHVS, CDR2 FQNEAQ. Deletions cut 5 bases from V and 7 bases from J, with 17 bases between. The CDR3 DNA reads TGTGCCAGCAGCCCCGGTGGGCCTGCTCCTGGCTACACCTTC. Protein sequence: CASSPGGPAPGYTF.

The V gene is TRBV4-1, the J gene TRBJ1-2, with 10 bases matching TRBD1. Germline V gene lookup returns CDR1 MGHRA and CDR2 YSYEKL. There are 16 residues in the CDR3. V lost 2 bases to trimming and J lost 5 bases; unmatched junction nucleotides: 8. Here the CDR3 DNA reads TGCGCCAGCAGCCAAAAACCGGGACAGGGGATTTATGGCTACACCTTC. Translating gives CASSQKPGQGIYGYTF.

J is TRBJ1-5 and V is TRBV6-2 or TRBV6-3; the match to TRBD1 covers 7 bases. The CDR3 covers 18 residues. Germline values: CDR1 MNHEY, CDR2 SVGEGT. Germline trimming cut 6 bases from V and 0 bases from J; bases unmatched to any gene: 14. The CDR3, as DNA: TGTGCCAGCAGCCTTCGGGACAGACCAAACTATAGCAATCAGCCCCAGCATTTT. Translation gives CASSLRDRPNYSNQPQHF.

A few counts support this clone. The V and J genes are TRBV5-1 and TRBJ1-2, with D tentatively TRBD1 (5 bases). Trimming shortened V by 0 bases and J by 6 bases, and 9 bases separated the two germline ends. The CDR3 totals 13 residues. CDR1 is SGHRS and CDR2 is YFSETQ in the germline V gene. The CDR3 DNA reads as TGCGCCAGCAGCTTGGTGGGGCAGGATGGCTACACCTTC. It yields the protein CASSLVGQDGYTF.

The gene calls are TRBV19 and TRBJ2-2, with 7 bases identical to TRBD1. V was clipped by 3 bases and J by 5 bases; unmatched bases: 6. The CDR3 sequence is 15 residues long. Germline CDR1 LNHDA, CDR2 SQIVND (reference sequence). CDR3 residues: CASSMGTVSTGELFF. CDR3 sequence (DNA): TGTGCCAGTAGTATGGGGACAGTGAGTACCGGGGAGCTGTTTTTT.

The chain employs TRBV5-1 and TRBJ1-4; unclear D gene. Per germline, CDR1 SGHRS and CDR2 YFSETQ. V was shortened by 2 bases and J by 3 bases, with 5 bases between the two germline ends. CDR3 length: 13 amino acids. This chain's CDR3 is CASSFQSNEKLFF. DNA of the CDR3: TGCGCCAGCAGCTTTCAGTCTAATGAAAAACTGTTTTTT.

This chain links TRBV4-2 with TRBJ2-7, with a weak D call TRBD1 (5 bases). Germline assignment: CDR1 LGHNA and CDR2 YNFKEQ. V lost 0 bases and J lost 4, with 10 bases in between. This CDR3 spans 14 amino acids. The CDR3 reads CASSQEVQAYEQYF. CDR3 DNA sequence: TGTGCCAGCAGCCAAGAGGTACAGGCTTACGAGCAGTACTTC.

Turning to this clone: The same CDR3 arises from other DNA sequences in this sample as well. J is TRBJ2-2 and V is TRBV4-2; D gene ambiguous. The CDR3 has 13 residues. The germline V gene has CDR1 LGHNA and CDR2 YNFKEQ. V lost 4 bases, J lost 5 bases, and 8 bases lay in between. The CDR3 sequence is CASSLTTTGELFF. The CDR3 DNA is TGTGCCAGCAGCCTAACGACTACCGGGGAGCTGTTTTTT.

The V gene is TRBV30, the J gene TRBJ2-7, with D possibly matching TRBD1 (6 bases). Trimming stripped 4 bases from V and 2 bases from J, with 12 bases between. The CDR3 has 13 residues. The germline V gene has CDR1 GTSNPN and CDR2 SVGIG (reference sequence). Here the CDR3 DNA reads TGTGCCTGGACCGCCAGGGGAGCCTACGAGCAGTACTTC. Encoded protein: CAWTARGAYEQYF.

The chain links TRBV19 to TRBJ1-1; TRBD1 matches 7 bases. This CDR3 is 11 amino acids long. From germline, CDR1 is LNHDA and CDR2 SQIVND (reference sequence). V shed 6 bases, J shed 10 bases, and the junction held 5 bases outside the gene matches. The CDR3 DNA sequence: TGTGCCAGTAGCAGACAGGGTGTAGCTTTCTTT. It is translated as CASSRQGVAFF.

This clone was found many times. This sequence joins TRBV7-6 and TRBJ1-2; no firm D call. This CDR3 spans 16 amino acids. Trimming removed 1 base at V and 5 bases at J, with 17 bases between. Germline V gene lookup returns CDR1 SGHVS and CDR2 FNYEAQ. This CDR3 reads CASSLGVNSPIYGYTF. Written as DNA, the CDR3 is TGTGCCAGCAGCTTAGGGGTGAACAGCCCGATATATGGCTACACCTTC.

The chain uses TRBV20-1 and TRBJ1-1; 7 bases are a match to TRBD1. Germline-derived CDR1 and CDR2 are DFQATT and SNEGSKA (reference sequence). V was clipped by 3 bases and J by 3 bases; unmatched bases: 7. The CDR3 has 14 amino acids. CDR3 bases: TGCAGTGCTAGTCCCGAGGGGGCCTACACTGAAGCTTTCTTT. This gives the protein CSASPEGAYTEAFF.